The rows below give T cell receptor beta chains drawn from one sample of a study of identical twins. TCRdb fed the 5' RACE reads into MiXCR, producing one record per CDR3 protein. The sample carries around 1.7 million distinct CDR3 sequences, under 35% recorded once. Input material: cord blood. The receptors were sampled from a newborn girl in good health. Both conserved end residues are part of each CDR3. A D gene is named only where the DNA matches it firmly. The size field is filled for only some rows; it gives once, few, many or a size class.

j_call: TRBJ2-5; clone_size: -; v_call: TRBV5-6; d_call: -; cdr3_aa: CASSQGSRDEQYF; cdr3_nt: TGTGCCAGCAGCCAGGGATCACGGGATGAGCAGTACTTC
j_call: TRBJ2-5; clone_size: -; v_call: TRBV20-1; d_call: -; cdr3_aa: CSANPAPIQETQYF; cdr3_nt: TGCAGTGCTAACCCGGCCCCTATCCAAGAGACCCAGTACTTC
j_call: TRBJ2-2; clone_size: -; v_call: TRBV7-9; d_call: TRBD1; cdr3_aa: CASSQGAHTGELFF; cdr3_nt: TGTGCCAGCAGCCAGGGGGCGCACACCGGGGAGCTGTTTTTT
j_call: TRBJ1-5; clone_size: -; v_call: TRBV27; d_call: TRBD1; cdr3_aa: CASSLGQVHQPQHF; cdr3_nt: TGTGCCAGCAGTCTCGGACAGGTCCATCAGCCCCAGCATTTT
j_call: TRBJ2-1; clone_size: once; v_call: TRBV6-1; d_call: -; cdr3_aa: CASSEDRISYNEQFF; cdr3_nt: TGTGCCAGCAGTGAAGACAGGATCTCCTACAATGAGCAGTTCTTC
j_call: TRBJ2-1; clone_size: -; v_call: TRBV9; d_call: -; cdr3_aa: CASSVVAINYNEQFF; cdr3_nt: TGTGCCAGCAGCGTAGTGGCTATCAACTACAATGAGCAGTTCTTC
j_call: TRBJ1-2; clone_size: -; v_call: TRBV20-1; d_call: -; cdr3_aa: CSATEKGGNYGYTF; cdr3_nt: TGCAGTGCCACCGAAAAAGGGGGAAACTATGGCTACACCTTC
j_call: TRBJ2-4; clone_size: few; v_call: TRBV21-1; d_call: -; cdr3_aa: CASTPPGQAKNIQYF; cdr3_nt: TGTGCCAGCACCCCCCCGGGACAGGCCAAAAACATTCAGTACTTC
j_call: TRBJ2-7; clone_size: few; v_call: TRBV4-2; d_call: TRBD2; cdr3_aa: CASSQETSGRASYEQYF; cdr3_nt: TGTGCCAGCAGCCAAGAAACGAGCGGGAGGGCATCCTACGAGCAGTACTTC
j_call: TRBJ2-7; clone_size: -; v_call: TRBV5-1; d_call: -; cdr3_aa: CASSLAGTGLEQYF; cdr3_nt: TGCGCCAGCAGCTTGGCCGGTACCGGTCTTGAGCAGTACTTC
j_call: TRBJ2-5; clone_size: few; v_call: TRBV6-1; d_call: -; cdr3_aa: CASALLGQGEEQYF; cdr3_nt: TGTGCCAGCGCCCTACTGGGTCAGGGTGAGGAGCAGTACTTC
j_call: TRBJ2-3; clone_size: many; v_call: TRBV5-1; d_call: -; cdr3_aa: CASSLASASTDTQYF; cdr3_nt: TGCGCCAGCAGCTTAGCTAGCGCTAGCACAGATACGCAGTATTTT
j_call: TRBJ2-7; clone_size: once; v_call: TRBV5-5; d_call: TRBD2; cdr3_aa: CASSFPGEGRSYEQYF; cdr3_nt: TGTGCCAGCAGCTTCCCCGGGGAGGGCCGATCCTACGAGCAGTACTTC
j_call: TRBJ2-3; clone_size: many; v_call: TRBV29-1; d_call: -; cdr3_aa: CSVEPGGTDTQYF; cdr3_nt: TGCAGCGTTGAACCAGGGGGGACAGATACGCAGTATTTT
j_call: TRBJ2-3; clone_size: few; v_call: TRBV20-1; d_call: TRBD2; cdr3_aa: CSASLRGSTDTQYF; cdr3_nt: TGCAGTGCTAGTTTGCGGGGGAGCACAGATACGCAGTATTTT
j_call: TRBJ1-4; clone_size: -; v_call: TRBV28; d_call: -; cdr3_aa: CASSLMDNLNEKLFF; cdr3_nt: TGTGCCAGCAGTTTAATGGACAACCTTAATGAAAAACTGTTTTTT
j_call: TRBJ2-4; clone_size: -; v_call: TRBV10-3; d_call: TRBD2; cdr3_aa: CAISESAGEGKNIQYF; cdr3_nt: TGTGCCATCAGTGAGTCCGCGGGAGAGGGCAAAAACATTCAGTACTTC
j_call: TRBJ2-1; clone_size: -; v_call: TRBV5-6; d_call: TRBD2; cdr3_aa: CASSNSLAGGSYNEQFF; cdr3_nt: TGTGCCAGCAGCAACTCCTTAGCGGGAGGGTCGTACAATGAGCAGTTCTTC
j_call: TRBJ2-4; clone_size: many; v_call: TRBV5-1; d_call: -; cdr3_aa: CASSFRPENIQYF; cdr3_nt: TGCGCCAGCAGCTTCAGGCCGGAAAACATTCAGTACTTC
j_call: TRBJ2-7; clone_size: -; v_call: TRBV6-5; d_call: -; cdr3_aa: CASSPLFTAYEQYF; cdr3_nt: TGTGCCAGCAGTCCCCTTTTTACGGCCTACGAGCAGTACTTC
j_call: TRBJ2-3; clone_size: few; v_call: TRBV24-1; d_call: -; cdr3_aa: CATSDTGDTQYF; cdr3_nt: TGTGCCACCAGTGATACAGGGGATACGCAGTATTTT
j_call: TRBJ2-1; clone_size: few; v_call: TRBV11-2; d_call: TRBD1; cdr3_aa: CASSLRDRANEQFF; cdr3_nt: TGTGCCAGCAGCCTCCGGGACAGGGCCAATGAGCAGTTCTTC
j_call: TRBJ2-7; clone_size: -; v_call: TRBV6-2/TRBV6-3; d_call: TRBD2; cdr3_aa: CASTIAGYNEQYF; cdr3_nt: TGTGCCAGCACAATAGCGGGGTACAATGAGCAGTACTTC
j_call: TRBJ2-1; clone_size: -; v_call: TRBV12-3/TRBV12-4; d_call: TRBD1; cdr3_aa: CATAPDRDDEQFF; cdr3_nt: TGTGCCACCGCCCCCGACAGGGATGATGAGCAGTTCTTC
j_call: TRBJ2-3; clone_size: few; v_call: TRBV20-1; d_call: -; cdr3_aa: CSASRDSLRTDTQYF; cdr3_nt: TGCAGTGCTAGTAGGGATAGCCTGAGGACAGATACGCAGTATTTT
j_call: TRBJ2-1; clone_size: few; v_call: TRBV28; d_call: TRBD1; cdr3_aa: CASSLLGQGAQSEQFF; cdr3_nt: TGTGCCAGCAGTTTATTAGGACAGGGGGCGCAGAGTGAGCAGTTCTTC